The rows below give T cell receptor beta chains drawn from one sample of a study of control samples from healthy donors and cancer patients. Assay: immunoSEQ multiplex PCR; the TCRdb copy retains only in-frame clones and omits some. The table shows roughly 84,000 clones, with roughly 90% occurring only once. The specimen sequenced was blood. The receptors stem from a man aged 45-60 years in good health. The CDR3 runs from the conserved cysteine through the conserved F or W. The D gene is left open where the match is weak. Clone size is shown for a subset of rows, as once, few, many or a class of expanded clone.

.,TRBJ2-5,TRBD2,TRBV4-1,TGCGCCAGCAGCCCAACTAGCGGGGGGGAGACCCAGTACTTC,CASSPTSGGETQYF
large,TRBJ1-5,.,TRBV6-5,TGTGCCAGCAGTTACTCCGGGGATCAGCCCCAGCATTTT,CASSYSGDQPQHF
.,TRBJ1-1,TRBD1,TRBV5-1,TGCGCCAGCAGCGCGACAGGGGCGCGCACTGAAGCTTTCTTT,CASSATGARTEAFF
.,TRBJ1-5,.,TRBV10-3,TGTGCCATCAGACAGGGTAGCAATCAGCCCCAGCATTTT,CAIRQGSNQPQHF
.,TRBJ2-1,.,TRBV7-2,TGTGCCAGCAGCTTATGGGTGGATATCTCCTACAATGAGCAGTTCTTC,CASSLWVDISYNEQFF
.,TRBJ2-2,TRBD2,TRBV2,TGTGCCAGCGGGGCAGGGAGGGAAGTACGGGAGCTGTTTTTT,CASGAGREVRELFF
.,TRBJ2-1,TRBD1,TRBV2,TGTGCCAGCACGGACAGGAAACTGTACAATGAGCAGTTCTTC,CASTDRKLYNEQFF
.,TRBJ2-5,.,TRBV10-3,TGTGCCATCAGTGATCAGGGACTCCTGGCGGGTGGGGAGACCCAGTACTTC,CAISDQGLLAGGETQYF
.,TRBJ2-5,.,TRBV14,TGTGCCAGCAGCCCACCTCTCGAGGCGACCCAAGAGACCCAGTACTTC,CASSPPLEATQETQYF
.,TRBJ1-5,.,TRBV20-1,TGCAGTGCTAGTGGAGGGAACGGACAGCCCCAGCATTTT,CSASGGNGQPQHF
.,TRBJ2-7,.,TRBV5-1,TGCGCCAGCAGCTTTGGGGACTGGGACTACGAGCAGTACTTC,CASSFGDWDYEQYF
once,TRBJ1-1,.,TRBV7-8,TGTGCCAGCAGCCGAGCTACAGCTATGAACACTGAAGCTTTCTTT,CASSRATAMNTEAFF
once,TRBJ1-5,.,TRBV2,TGTGCCAGCAGCAATCGTTTGGGTAGCAATCAGCCCCAGCATTTT,CASSNRLGSNQPQHF
.,TRBJ2-7,.,TRBV6-6,TGTGCCAGCAGCCGGGGGTACTACGAGCAGTACTTC,CASSRGYYEQYF
.,TRBJ1-5,.,TRBV11-2,TGTGCCAGCAGTACAATTAATCAGCCCCAGCATTTT,CASSTINQPQHF
.,TRBJ2-5,.,TRBV6-2/TRBV6-3,TGTGCCAGCAGCCCCCTACGGCTGGGGACCCAGTACTTC,CASSPLRLGTQYF
.,TRBJ1-2,.,TRBV9,TGTGCCAGCAGCGTAGATGCCCACAATGCTAACTATGGCTACACCTTC,CASSVDAHNANYGYTF
.,TRBJ1-6,.,TRBV11-2,TGTGCCAGCAGCTTAATGGGTGTAGGGAAGCTTCTCCACTTT,CASSLMGVGKLLHF
.,TRBJ1-6,.,TRBV5-6,TGTGCCAGCAGCACCGGGACGGCAAATTCACCCCTCCACTTT,CASSTGTANSPLHF
.,TRBJ1-5,TRBD1,TRBV3-1/TRBV3-2,TGTGCCAGCAGCCAAGCCGGGACAGGCAATCAGCCCCAGCATTTT,CASSQAGTGNQPQHF
few,TRBJ1-5,.,TRBV19,TGTGCCAGTAGTATTGGGGGGGGGTACCGTGGGCCCCAGCATTTT,CASSIGGGYRGPQHF
.,TRBJ1-2,TRBD1,TRBV4-2,TGTGCCAGCAGCCAAGAAATCACAGGGGGGAATTATGGCTACACCTTC,CASSQEITGGNYGYTF
.,TRBJ1-1,.,TRBV6-5,TGTGCCAGCAGTTTGGACAAGAACACTGAAGCTTTCTTT,CASSLDKNTEAFF
once,TRBJ2-1,TRBD2,TRBV11-2,TGTGCCAGCAGCTTCGGGGGGGGCCTCGATGAGCAGTTCTTC,CASSFGGGLDEQFF
.,TRBJ1-2,.,TRBV4-2,TGTGCCAGCAGCCAAGATAAACACAGGGACAACTATGGCTACACCTTC,CASSQDKHRDNYGYTF
.,TRBJ1-1,.,TRBV9,TGTGCCAGCAGCGTAGAGGGTCAGATTGGCACTGAAGCTTTCTTT,CASSVEGQIGTEAFF
.,TRBJ2-2,TRBD2,TRBV29-1,TGCAGCGTTGAAGATCCAGGACTAGTCAGGGACACCGGGGAGCTGTTTTTT,CSVEDPGLVRDTGELFF
.,TRBJ1-1,.,TRBV5-1,TGCGCCAGCAGCTTGCAACAGGGGAACACTGAAGCTTTCTTT,CASSLQQGNTEAFF
.,TRBJ1-3,.,TRBV5-1,TGCGCCAGCAGCTTGGGGCCGATCTCTGGAAACACCATATATTTT,CASSLGPISGNTIYF
.,TRBJ1-5,TRBD1,TRBV6-5,TGTGCCAGCAGTTTGGACAGGGAGGATCAGCCCCAGCATTTT,CASSLDREDQPQHF
.,TRBJ2-3,.,TRBV19,TGTGCCAGTAGTATTGGGAATACGCAGTATTTT,CASSIGNTQYF
.,TRBJ2-5,.,TRBV5-1,TGCGCCAGCAGCTTCCAGGCCCCAGGAGAGACCCAGTACTTC,CASSFQAPGETQYF
.,TRBJ1-3,.,TRBV12-3/TRBV12-4,TGTGCCAGCAGTTTGTTTCAGGGCCTCCCCATATATTTT,CASSLFQGLPIYF
.,TRBJ2-1,TRBD1,TRBV6-4,TGTGCCAGCAGTGAGGGGGACAGCTCCTACAATGAGCAGTTCTTC,CASSEGDSSYNEQFF
.,TRBJ1-3,.,TRBV11-2,TGTGCCAGCAGCCATCCCGCCGGGGTCACCATATATTTT,CASSHPAGVTIYF
.,TRBJ1-4,.,TRBV14,TGTGCCAGCAGCCAAGATAAGTTGGGCCGAATGAATGAAAAACTGTTTTTT,CASSQDKLGRMNEKLFF
.,TRBJ2-1,.,TRBV19,TGTGCCAGTAACCCCGGGACTCTAAGCAATGAGCAGTTCTTC,CASNPGTLSNEQFF
.,TRBJ1-2,.,TRBV2,TGTGCCAGCAGTGACAAGGGCCTTGGAGATGGCTACACCTTC,CASSDKGLGDGYTF
.,TRBJ1-1,.,TRBV24-1,TGTGCCACCAGTGACATCCCCCTTCATGGCGGGTACACTGAAGCTTTCTTT,CATSDIPLHGGYTEAFF
.,TRBJ1-5,TRBD1,TRBV7-8,TGTGCCAGCAGCTCCCGGGACAGACCCAATCAGCCCCAGCATTTT,CASSSRDRPNQPQHF
.,TRBJ1-6,.,TRBV6-5,TGTGCCAGCAGTTACTCAGGGACTCTTGGCTCACCCCTCCACTTT,CASSYSGTLGSPLHF
.,TRBJ1-3,TRBD1,TRBV6-5,TGTGCCAGCAGAAGACAGGGAGGAAACACCATATATTTT,CASRRQGGNTIYF
.,TRBJ2-1,.,TRBV6-6,TGTGCCAGCAGTTACTCGATAGGGACGGAATACAATGAGCAGTTCTTC,CASSYSIGTEYNEQFF
once,TRBJ1-1,.,TRBV25-1,TGTGCCAGCAGTCGGGTTTACGGGGCCGTAGGTACTGAAGCTTTCTTT,CASSRVYGAVGTEAFF
few,TRBJ2-7,.,TRBV6-2/TRBV6-3,TGTGCCAGCAGTTCCCCCGTGGGAACCTACGAGCAGTACTTC,CASSSPVGTYEQYF
.,TRBJ2-6,TRBD2,TRBV6-5,TGTGCCAGCAGTTATACGGGGGGGCCTGGGGCCAACGTCCTGACTTTC,CASSYTGGPGANVLTF
few,TRBJ1-5,.,TRBV4-1,TGCGCCAGCAGCCAACCGGGGCGGATTCGCGGACAGCCCCAGCATTTT,CASSQPGRIRGQPQHF
.,TRBJ2-5,.,TRBV10-1,TGCGCCAGCAGTGAGTCGCAGGGCGGCCAAGAGACCCAGTACTTC,CASSESQGGQETQYF
.,TRBJ2-2,TRBD1,TRBV24-1,TGTGCCACCAGTGATTTGATCGGGACAGGGGGCGCGAACACCGGGGAGCTGTTTTTT,CATSDLIGTGGANTGELFF
.,TRBJ2-7,.,TRBV3-1/TRBV3-2,TGTGCCAGCAGCCCGAGCGATCAGGGTTACTACGAGCAGTACTTC,CASSPSDQGYYEQYF
.,TRBJ1-1,.,TRBV10-3,TGTGCCATCAGTGAAGTGGGGATAATGAACACTGAAGCTTTCTTT,CAISEVGIMNTEAFF
.,TRBJ2-1,.,TRBV19,TGTGCCAGTAGTATTCTGCCCGAATACAATGAGCAGTTCTTC,CASSILPEYNEQFF
.,TRBJ2-1,TRBD1,TRBV27,TGTGCCAGCAGTTTAGAGGGGGCCGTTTTCTACAATGAGCAGTTCTTC,CASSLEGAVFYNEQFF
.,TRBJ2-1,TRBD2,TRBV7-6,TGTGCCAGCAGCTTAGTCGGGCCCTTAGCGGGGGGTTACAATGAGCAGTTCTTC,CASSLVGPLAGGYNEQFF
.,TRBJ2-5,.,TRBV5-6,TGTGCCAGCAGAAGATGGCGGGCGGGGTGCGAAGAGACCCAGTACTTC,CASRRWRAGCEETQYF
.,TRBJ1-2,.,TRBV18,TGTGCCAGCTCACTTAACACGGGAGTCGAGCACTATGGCTACACCTTC,CASSLNTGVEHYGYTF